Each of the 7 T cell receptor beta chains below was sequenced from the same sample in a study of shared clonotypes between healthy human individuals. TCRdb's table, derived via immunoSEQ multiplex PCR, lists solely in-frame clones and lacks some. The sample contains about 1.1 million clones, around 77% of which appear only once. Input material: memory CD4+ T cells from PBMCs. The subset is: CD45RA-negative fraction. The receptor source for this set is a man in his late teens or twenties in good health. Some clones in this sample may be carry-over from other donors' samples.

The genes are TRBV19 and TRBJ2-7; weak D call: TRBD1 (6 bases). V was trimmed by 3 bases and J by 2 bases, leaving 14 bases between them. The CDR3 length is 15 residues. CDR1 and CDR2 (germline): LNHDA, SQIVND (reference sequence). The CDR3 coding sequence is TGTGCCAGTAGTATCGTCGCAGGGGCGGCCTACGAGCAGTACTTC. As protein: CASSIVAGAAYEQYF.

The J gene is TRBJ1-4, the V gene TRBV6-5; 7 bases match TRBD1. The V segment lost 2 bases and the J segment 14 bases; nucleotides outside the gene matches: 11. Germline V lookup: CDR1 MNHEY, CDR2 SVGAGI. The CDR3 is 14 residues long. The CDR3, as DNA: TGTGCCAGCAGTTACAATCACAGGGGAAGGCGGCTGTTTTTT. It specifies CASSYNHRGRRLFF.

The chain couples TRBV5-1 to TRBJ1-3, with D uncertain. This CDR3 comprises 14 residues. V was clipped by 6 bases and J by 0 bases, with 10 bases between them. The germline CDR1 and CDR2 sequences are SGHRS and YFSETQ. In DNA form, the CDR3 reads TGCGCCAGCACAGGACGGGACTCTGGAAACACCATATATTTT. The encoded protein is CASTGRDSGNTIYF.

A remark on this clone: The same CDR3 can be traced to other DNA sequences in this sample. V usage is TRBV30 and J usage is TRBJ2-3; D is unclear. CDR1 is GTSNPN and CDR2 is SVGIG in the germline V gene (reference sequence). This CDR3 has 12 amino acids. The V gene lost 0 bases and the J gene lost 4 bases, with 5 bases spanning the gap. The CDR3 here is CAWSVGADTQYF. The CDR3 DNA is TGTGCCTGGAGTGTTGGAGCAGATACGCAGTATTTT.

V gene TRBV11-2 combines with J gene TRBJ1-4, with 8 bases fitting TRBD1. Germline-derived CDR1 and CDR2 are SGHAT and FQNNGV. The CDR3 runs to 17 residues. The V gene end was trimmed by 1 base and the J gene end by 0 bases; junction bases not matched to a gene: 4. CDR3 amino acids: CASSLGTGSPTNEKLFF. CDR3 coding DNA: TGTGCCAGCAGCTTAGGGACAGGGTCCCCAACTAATGAAAAACTGTTTTTT. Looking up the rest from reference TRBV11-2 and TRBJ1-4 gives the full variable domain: EAGVAQSPRYKIIEKRQSVAFWCNPISGHATLYWYQQILGQGPKLLIQFQNNGVVDDSQLPKDRFSAERLKGVDSTLKIQPAKLEDSAVYLCASSLGTGSPTNEKLFFGSGTQLSVL.

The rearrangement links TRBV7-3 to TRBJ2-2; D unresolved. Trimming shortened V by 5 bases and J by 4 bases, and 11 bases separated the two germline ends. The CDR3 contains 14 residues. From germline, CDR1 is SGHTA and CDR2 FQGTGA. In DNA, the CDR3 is TGTGCCAGCAGCCCCCAGGTTGGCACCGGGGAGCTGTTTTTT. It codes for CASSPQVGTGELFF. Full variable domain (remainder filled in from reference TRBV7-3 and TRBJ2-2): GAGVSQTPSNKVTEKGKYVELRCDPISGHTALYWYRQSLGQGPEFLIYFQGTGAADDSGLPNDRFFAVRPEGSVSTLKIQRTERGDSAVYLCASSPQVGTGELFFGEGSRLTVL.

In nucleotides, the CDR3 is TGCGCCAGTACTCGGGGGAGCGGAGAGACCCAGTACTTC. Its translation is CASTRGSGETQYF. J is TRBJ2-5 and V is TRBV5-1; the D gene is possibly TRBD2 (6 bases). CDR3 length: 13 residues. With 8 bases removed from V and 4 bases from J, the gap between germline ends came to 15 bases. Germline assignment: CDR1 SGHRS and CDR2 YFSETQ.